This passage covers 15 T cell receptor beta chains from one sample sequenced in a study of T cells in Graves' hyperthyroidism and ophthalmopathy. Researchers took RNA transcripts and amplified the TCR beta CDR3 regions from them. The primer set for the first-round RT-PCR of the TCR CDR3 was HTBI. Each CDR3 protein gets one entry after TCRdb re-called the multiplex PCR reads with MiXCR. The sample lists around 560,000 distinct CDR3 sequences; over 15% were seen once. Sample: blood. These receptors were obtained from a young woman with Graves' hyperthyroidism.

This clonotype was seen many times. The chain has TRBV28 and TRBJ2-7; D unresolved. Germline CDR1 reads MDHEN; CDR2 reads SYDVKM. V was pared by 1 base and J by 1 base, with 11 bases between. The CDR3 loop spans 15 amino acids. CDR3 in DNA: TGTGCCAGCAGTTTATCAGTGGGCGGATCCTACGAGCAGTACTTC. This sequence encodes CASSLSVGGSYEQYF.

The gene calls are TRBV5-8 and TRBJ2-3; 9 positions agree with TRBD2. This CDR3 has 17 amino acids. Germline-derived CDR1 and CDR2 are SGHTS and YDEGEE. J gave up 4 bases and V 0 bases, and 9 bases lay outside the gene matches. The DNA of the CDR3 is TGTGCCAGCAGCTTGGCCCGCCCTAGCGGGGTGCCAGATACGCAGTATTTT. It encodes CASSLARPSGVPDTQYF.

V and J are TRBV10-1 and TRBJ1-5; the D is unclear. V was trimmed by 3 bases and J by 5 bases, leaving 5 bases between them. Germline loops: CDR1 WNHNN, CDR2 SYGVQD (reference sequence). The CDR3 is made up of 12 amino acids. The CDR3: CASSDSYQPQHF. The CDR3 DNA reads as TGCGCCAGCAGTGACAGTTATCAGCCCCAGCATTTT.

The chain carries TRBV6-1 and TRBJ2-7; D unresolved. This CDR3 spans 12 amino acids. The germline V gene has CDR1 MNHNS and CDR2 SASEGT. With 5 bases removed from V and 6 bases from J, the gap between germline ends came to 11 bases. CDR3 residues: CASSPLGFEQYF. The CDR3 DNA reads as TGTGCCAGCAGTCCCCTCGGGTTCGAGCAGTACTTC.

This clonotype was seen many times. The rearrangement joins TRBV12-3 or TRBV12-4 to TRBJ1-3, with no clear D. The V end was cut by 5 bases, the J end by 0 bases, with 14 bases between. CDR3 length: 16 amino acids. The CDR3 loop reads CASSPAGGSSGNTIYF. CDR3 coding DNA: TGTGCCAGCAGTCCCGCGGGCGGAAGCTCTGGAAACACCATATATTTT.

A word on this clonotype: One base away lies a much larger clone, so this may be a sequencing read error. This chain joins TRBV11-3 and TRBJ2-3, with 7 bases lining up with TRBD1. CDR1 and CDR2 (germline): SGHNT, YENEEA. This CDR3 comprises 16 residues. With V trimmed by 5 bases and J by 5 bases, 13 bases remained unmatched. CDR3 residues: CASSLQGSGGRDTQYF. The CDR3 region has the DNA TGTGCCAGCAGCCTACAGGGGTCGGGCGGCAGAGATACGCAGTATTTT. Using reference TRBV11-3 and TRBJ2-3 for the parts outside the CDR3, the full variable domain is EAGVVQSPRYKIIEKKQPVAFWCNPISGHNTLYWYLQNLGQGPELLIRYENEEAVDDSQLPKDRFSAERLKGVDSTLKIQPAELGDSAVYLCASSLQGSGGRDTQYFGPGTRLTVL.

This clonotype came up a few times. This chain joins TRBV7-9 and TRBJ2-4, with 8 nucleotides matching TRBD2. The CDR3 consists of 17 residues. With V trimmed by 4 bases and J by 2 bases, 10 bases remained unmatched. Germline values: CDR1 SEHNR, CDR2 FQNEAQ (reference sequence). CDR3: CASSSTGGDKSKNIQYF. The CDR3 DNA reads TGTGCCAGCAGCTCGACCGGGGGGGACAAGTCCAAAAACATTCAGTACTTC. Drawing the rest from reference TRBV7-9 and TRBJ2-4, the complete variable domain is DTGVSQNPRHKITKRGQNVTFRCDPISEHNRLYWYRQTLGQGPEFLTYFQNEAQLEKSRLLSDRFSAERPKGSFSTLEIQRTEQGDSAMYLCASSSTGGDKSKNIQYFGAGTRLSVL.

The V and J genes are TRBV6-2 or TRBV6-3 and TRBJ1-5, with D possibly TRBD1 on 5 matching bases. Per the germline V gene, CDR1 is MNHEY and CDR2 is SVGEGT. The CDR3 consists of 15 residues. Trimming removed 7 bases from V and 5 bases from J, with 18 bases in between. CDR3: CASKDQGRVDQPQHF. In DNA, the CDR3 is TGTGCCAGCAAGGACCAGGGAAGGGTTGATCAGCCCCAGCATTTT.

This clonotype was counted ten times or more. The rearrangement links TRBV15 to TRBJ2-7; 9 bases agree with TRBD1. Germline assignment: CDR1 LNHNV and CDR2 YYDKDF (reference sequence). CDR3 length equals 14 residues. V trimming: 5 bases; J trimming: 2 bases; junction bases outside the gene matches: 4. The CDR3 region has the DNA TGTGCCACCAGCGGGGACAGGGCCCCCTACGAGCAGTACTTC. Translation: CATSGDRAPYEQYF.

This chain links TRBV2 with TRBJ2-5; possibly TRBD2 for D (5 bases). Germline values: CDR1 SNHLY, CDR2 FYNNEI. This CDR3 comprises 13 residues. V was pared by 3 bases and J by 1 base, with 6 bases between. CDR3 sequence (DNA): TGTGCCAGCAGTGAGGAGGCCCAAGAGACCCAGTACTTC. Translation: CASSEEAQETQYF.

The rearrangement links TRBV5-5 to TRBJ2-2; 8 positions match TRBD2. Germline V gene lookup returns CDR1 SGHKS and CDR2 YYEKEE (reference sequence). The CDR3 spans 15 residues. V dropped 2 bases and J dropped 6; count of bases not matched to a gene: 6. CDR3 residues: CASSFAGLVPGELFF. The DNA of the CDR3 is TGTGCCAGCAGCTTCGCGGGACTAGTCCCCGGGGAGCTGTTTTTT. The full variable domain, rest sourced from reference TRBV5-5 and TRBJ2-2, is DAGVTQSPTHLIKTRGQQVTLRCSPISGHKSVSWYQQVLGQGPQFIFQYYEKEERGRGNFPDRFSARQFPNYSSELNVNALLLGDSALYLCASSFAGLVPGELFFGEGSRLTVL.

This clonotype was seen a few times. The germline gene is not matched at one end of the junction; a read error may be the cause. This chain joins TRBV30 and TRBJ2-3, with 7 bases lining up with TRBD2. CDR1 GTSNPN and CDR2 SVGIG come from the germline V gene (reference sequence). This CDR3 region has 13 residues. CDR3 protein: CAWCRQRGDAQYF. CDR3 in DNA: TGTGCCTGGTGCCGGCAGCGGGGAGATGCGCAGTATTTT. Complete variable domain (other parts from reference TRBV30 and TRBJ2-3): SQTIHQWPATLVQPVGSPLSLECTVEGTSNPNLYWYRQAAGRGLQLLFYSVGIGQISSEVPQNLSASRPQDRQFILSSKKLLLSDSGFYLCAWCRQRGDAQYFGPGTRLTVL.

This clonotype was counted only a few times. This chain uses TRBV14 with TRBJ2-1; D is perhaps TRBD1 (6 bases). V gave up 3 bases and J gave up 0 bases, with 12 bases separating them. This CDR3 comprises 16 residues. Germline values: CDR1 SGHDN, CDR2 FVKESK. CDR3 protein: CASSQADRSSYNEQFF. Here the CDR3 DNA reads TGTGCCAGCAGCCAGGCCGACAGGAGCTCCTACAATGAGCAGTTCTTC.

This clonotype was recorded many times. The rearrangement joins TRBV7-2 to TRBJ2-5; TRBD1 matches 10 bases. There are 19 residues in the CDR3. From germline, CDR1 is SGHTA and CDR2 FQGNSA. With V trimmed by 5 bases and J by 1 base, 16 bases remained unmatched. DNA for the CDR3: TGTGCCAGCAGCCGTATCTTTCTTATGACAGGGGGCATCCAAGAGACCCAGTACTTC. As protein: CASSRIFLMTGGIQETQYF.

In this sample, this clonotype turned up many times. The genes are TRBV20-1 and TRBJ2-1; D assignment may be TRBD1 or TRBD2 (5 bases each). Germline values: CDR1 DFQATT, CDR2 SNEGSKA (reference sequence). Trimming removed 3 bases from V and 2 bases from J, with 14 bases in between. The CDR3 covers 15 residues. The chain's CDR3 is CSASRDGQTYNEQFF. The DNA for the CDR3 is TGCAGTGCTAGCCGGGACGGACAAACCTACAATGAGCAGTTCTTC.